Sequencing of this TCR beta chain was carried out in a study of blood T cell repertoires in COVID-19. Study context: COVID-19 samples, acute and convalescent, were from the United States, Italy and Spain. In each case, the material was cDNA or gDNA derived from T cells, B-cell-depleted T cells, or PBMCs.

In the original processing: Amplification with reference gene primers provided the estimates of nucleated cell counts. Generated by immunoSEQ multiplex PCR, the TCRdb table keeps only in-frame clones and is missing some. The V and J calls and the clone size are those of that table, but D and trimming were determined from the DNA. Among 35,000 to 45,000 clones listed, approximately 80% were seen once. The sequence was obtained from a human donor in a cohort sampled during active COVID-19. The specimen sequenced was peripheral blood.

The CDR3 nucleotides are TGTGCCAGCAGTGGAGAGGGAACAACACACGCAGATACGCAGTATTTT. Translation: CASSGEGTTHADTQYF. The gene calls are TRBV7-6 and TRBJ2-3; a possible D gene is TRBD2 (5 bases). This CDR3 is built from 16 residues. From germline, CDR1 is SGHVS and CDR2 FNYEAQ. The V end lost 6 bases, the J end lost 4 bases, and 20 bases lay between the germline ends.